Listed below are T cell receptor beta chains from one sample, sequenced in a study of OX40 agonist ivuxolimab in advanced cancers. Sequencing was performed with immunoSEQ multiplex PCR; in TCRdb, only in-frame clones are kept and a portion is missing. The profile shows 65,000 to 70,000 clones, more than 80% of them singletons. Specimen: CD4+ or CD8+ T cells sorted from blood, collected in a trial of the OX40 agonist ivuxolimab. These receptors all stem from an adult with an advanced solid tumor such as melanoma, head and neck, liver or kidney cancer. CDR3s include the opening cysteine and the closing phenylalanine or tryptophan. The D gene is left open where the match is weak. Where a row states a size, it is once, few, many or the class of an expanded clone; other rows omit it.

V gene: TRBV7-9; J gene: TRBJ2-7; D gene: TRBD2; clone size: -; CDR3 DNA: TGTGCCAGCAGCTTAGGCCAAGGAGGGCTAGCGGGGGGTTCCTACGAGCAGTACTTC; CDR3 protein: CASSLGQGGLAGGSYEQYF
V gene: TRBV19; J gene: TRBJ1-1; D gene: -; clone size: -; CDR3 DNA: TGTGCCAGTACCACTTTTGCGATGAACACTGAAGCTTTCTTT; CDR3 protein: CASTTFAMNTEAFF
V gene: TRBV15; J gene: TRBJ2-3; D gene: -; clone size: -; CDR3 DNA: TGTGCCACCAGCAGAGTGTCCGATACGCAGTATTTT; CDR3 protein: CATSRVSDTQYF
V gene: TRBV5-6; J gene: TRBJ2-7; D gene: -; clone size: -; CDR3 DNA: TGTGCCAGCAGCACGACTGGGGACGGACAACCCTACGAGCAGTACTTC; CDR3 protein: CASSTTGDGQPYEQYF
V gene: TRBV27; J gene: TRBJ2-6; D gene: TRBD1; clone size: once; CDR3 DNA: TGTGCCAGCAGTTTAGGCGCGGGGACAGGGGAACCCAACGTCCTGACTTTC; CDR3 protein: CASSLGAGTGEPNVLTF
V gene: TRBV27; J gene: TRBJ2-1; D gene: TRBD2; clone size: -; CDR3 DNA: TGTGCCAGCAGTTTATCCCCTTGGACTAGCGGGAGTATCCCCCTAGATGAGCAGTTCTTC; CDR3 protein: CASSLSPWTSGSIPLDEQFF
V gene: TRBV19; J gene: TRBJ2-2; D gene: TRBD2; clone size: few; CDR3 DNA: TGTGCCAGTAGCGGGTCGAGGGTAGCGGGAGTTTTCGGGGAGCTGTTTTTT; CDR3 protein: CASSGSRVAGVFGELFF
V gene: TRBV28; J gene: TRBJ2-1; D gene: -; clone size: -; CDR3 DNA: TGTGCCAGCAGTTTACCCTACTACAATGAGCAGTTCTTC; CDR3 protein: CASSLPYYNEQFF
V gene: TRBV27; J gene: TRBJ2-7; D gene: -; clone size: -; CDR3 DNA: TGTGCCAGCAGCTACACTCCGGGAGAGACCTACGAGCAGTACTTC; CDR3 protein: CASSYTPGETYEQYF
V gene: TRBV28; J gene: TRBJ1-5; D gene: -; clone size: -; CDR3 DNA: TGTGCCAGCAGCCTTATGGGCAATCAGCCCCAGCATTTT; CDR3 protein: CASSLMGNQPQHF
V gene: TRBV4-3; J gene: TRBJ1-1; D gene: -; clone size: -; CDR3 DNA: TGCGCCAGCAGCCAAGATCCAGGGCGTGAAGCTTTCTTT; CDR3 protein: CASSQDPGREAFF
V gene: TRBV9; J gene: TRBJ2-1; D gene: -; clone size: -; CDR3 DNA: TGTGCCAGCAGCGATTGGACTGACAATGAGCAGTTCTTC; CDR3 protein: CASSDWTDNEQFF
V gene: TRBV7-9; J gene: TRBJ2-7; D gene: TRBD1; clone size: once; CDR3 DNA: TGTGCCAGCAGCCCCAGGGACAGGAACTACGAGCAGTACTTC; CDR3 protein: CASSPRDRNYEQYF
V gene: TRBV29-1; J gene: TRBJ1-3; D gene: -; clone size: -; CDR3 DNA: TGCAGCGTTGAAGACAGGGAATCTGGAAACACCATATATTTT; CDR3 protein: CSVEDRESGNTIYF
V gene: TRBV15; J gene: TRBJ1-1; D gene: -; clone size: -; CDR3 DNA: TGTGCCACCAGCAGAGGAGGGGGCACTGAAGCTTTCTTT; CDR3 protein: CATSRGGGTEAFF
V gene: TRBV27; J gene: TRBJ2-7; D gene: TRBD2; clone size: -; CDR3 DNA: TGTGCCAGCAGTTTACTAGCGGGAGGGTTGCATTCCTCTTACGAGCAGTACTTC; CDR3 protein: CASSLLAGGLHSSYEQYF
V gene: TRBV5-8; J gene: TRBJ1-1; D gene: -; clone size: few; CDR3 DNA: TGTGCCAGCAGCTTTCTGACAGTACGAAACACTGAAGCTTTCTTT; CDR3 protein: CASSFLTVRNTEAFF
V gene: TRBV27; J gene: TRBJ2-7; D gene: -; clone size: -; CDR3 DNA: TGTGCCAGCAGTTTCGGGACATCTTCATACGAGCAGTACTTC; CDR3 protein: CASSFGTSSYEQYF
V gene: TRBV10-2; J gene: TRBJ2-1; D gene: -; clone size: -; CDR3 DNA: TGCGCCAGCTTACATCCCGTCGGGCAAAACAATGAGCAGTTCTTC; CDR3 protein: CASLHPVGQNNEQFF
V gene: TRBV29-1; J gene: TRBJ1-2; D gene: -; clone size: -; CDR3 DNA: TGCAGCGTTGACCGGGGAGATGGCTACACCTTC; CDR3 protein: CSVDRGDGYTF
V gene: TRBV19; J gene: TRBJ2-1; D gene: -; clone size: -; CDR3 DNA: TGTGCCAGTAGTGCCCAGACAGAGCTCTTCTACAATGAGCAGTTCTTC; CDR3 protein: CASSAQTELFYNEQFF
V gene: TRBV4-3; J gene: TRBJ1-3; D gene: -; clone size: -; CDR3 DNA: TGCGCCAGCAGCCAGAGCGGGTACTCCTCTGGAAACACCATATATTTT; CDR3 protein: CASSQSGYSSGNTIYF
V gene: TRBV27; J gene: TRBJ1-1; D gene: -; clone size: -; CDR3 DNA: TGTGCCAGCAGACCCTGGGGGGGGTGGGACACTGAAGCTTTCTTT; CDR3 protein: CASRPWGGWDTEAFF
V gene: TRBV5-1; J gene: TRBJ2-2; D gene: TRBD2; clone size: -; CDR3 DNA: TGCGCCAGCAGCTGGACTAGCGGGAAACCGGACACCGGGGAGCTGTTTTTT; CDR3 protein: CASSWTSGKPDTGELFF
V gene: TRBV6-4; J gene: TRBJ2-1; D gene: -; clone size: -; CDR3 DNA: TGTGCCAGCAGTGAAGGGAATGAGCAGTTCTTC; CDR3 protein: CASSEGNEQFF
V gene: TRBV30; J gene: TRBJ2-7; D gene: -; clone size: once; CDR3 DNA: TGTGCCTGCTGGGCCGGCTACGAGCAGTACTTC; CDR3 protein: CACWAGYEQYF
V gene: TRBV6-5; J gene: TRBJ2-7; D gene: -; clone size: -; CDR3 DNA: TGTGCCAGTTCCGGGTGGGTAGCGGAAACCTACGAGCAGTACTTC; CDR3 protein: CASSGWVAETYEQYF
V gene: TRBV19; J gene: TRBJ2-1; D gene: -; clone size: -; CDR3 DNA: TGTGCCAGTAGCTTAACAGGGATTGGGGGCAATGAGCAGTTCTTC; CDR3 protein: CASSLTGIGGNEQFF
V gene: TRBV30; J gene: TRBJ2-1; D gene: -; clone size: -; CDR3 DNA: TGTGCCTGGAGTGTACTTGGGGGGTTTGGCAATGAGCAGTTCTTC; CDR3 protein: CAWSVLGGFGNEQFF
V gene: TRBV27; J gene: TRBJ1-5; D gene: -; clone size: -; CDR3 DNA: TGTGCCAGCAGCTCCATGGGCAATCAGCCCCAGCATTTT; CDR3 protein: CASSSMGNQPQHF
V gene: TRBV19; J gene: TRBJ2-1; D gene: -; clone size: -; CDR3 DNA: TGTGCCAGTAGCCCTTACCCTCCCTCCTACAATGAGCAGTTCTTC; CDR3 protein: CASSPYPPSYNEQFF
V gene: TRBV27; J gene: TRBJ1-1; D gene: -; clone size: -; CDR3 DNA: TGTGCCAGCAGTTTCGGGACCAAGGGGGAGAGGAACACTGAAGCTTTCTTT; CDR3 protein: CASSFGTKGERNTEAFF
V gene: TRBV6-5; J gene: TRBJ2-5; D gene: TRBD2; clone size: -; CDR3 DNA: TGTGCCAGCAGTCGGACTAGCGGGGGCCAAGAGACCCAGTACTTC; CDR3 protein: CASSRTSGGQETQYF
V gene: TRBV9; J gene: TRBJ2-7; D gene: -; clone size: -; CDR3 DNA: TGTGCCAGCAGCGTAGGAGGGTTCCGCAACGAGCAGTACTTC; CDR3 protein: CASSVGGFRNEQYF
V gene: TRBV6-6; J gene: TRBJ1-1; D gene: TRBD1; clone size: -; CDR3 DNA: TGTGCCAGCAGTTACTTGGGACAGGCGAACACTGAAGCTTTCTTT; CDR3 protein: CASSYLGQANTEAFF
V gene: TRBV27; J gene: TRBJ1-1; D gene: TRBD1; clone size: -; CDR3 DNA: TGTGCCAGCAGTTTCCTTGGACAGGGTTTAACTGAAGCTTTCTTT; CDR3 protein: CASSFLGQGLTEAFF
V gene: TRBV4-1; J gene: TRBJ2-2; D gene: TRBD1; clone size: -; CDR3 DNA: TGCGCCAGCAGCCAAATGGGACAGGGGGTACACGGGGAGCTGTTTTTT; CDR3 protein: CASSQMGQGVHGELFF
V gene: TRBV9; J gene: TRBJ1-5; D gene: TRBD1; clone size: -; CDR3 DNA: TGTGCCAGCAGCGCCGAGGGGACAGGGTATCAGCCCCAGCATTTT; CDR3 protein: CASSAEGTGYQPQHF
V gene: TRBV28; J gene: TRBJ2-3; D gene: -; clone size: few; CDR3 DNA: TGTGCCAGCAGTTTGATAGATACGCAGTATTTT; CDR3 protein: CASSLIDTQYF
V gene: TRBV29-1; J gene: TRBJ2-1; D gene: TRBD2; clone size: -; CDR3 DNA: TGCAGCGTTGAAGCTAGCGGGAATGAGCAGTTCTTC; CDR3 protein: CSVEASGNEQFF
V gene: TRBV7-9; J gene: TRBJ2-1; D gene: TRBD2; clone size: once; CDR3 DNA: TGTGCCAGCAGCTTTAGCGGGGGGGAATCTTACAATGAGCAGTTCTTC; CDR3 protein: CASSFSGGESYNEQFF
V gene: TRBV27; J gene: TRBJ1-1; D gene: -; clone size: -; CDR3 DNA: TGTGCCAGCAGTTTAGCCTGGGGGACTGAAGCTTTCTTT; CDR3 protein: CASSLAWGTEAFF
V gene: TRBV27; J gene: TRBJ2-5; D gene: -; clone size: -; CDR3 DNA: TGTGCCAGCAGTTTAACCCCTCTCCAAGAGACCCAGTACTTC; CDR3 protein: CASSLTPLQETQYF
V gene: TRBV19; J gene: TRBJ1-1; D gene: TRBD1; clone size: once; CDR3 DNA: TGTGCCAGTAGTATGGGGCAGGGGGGATACACTGAAGCTTTCTTT; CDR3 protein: CASSMGQGGYTEAFF
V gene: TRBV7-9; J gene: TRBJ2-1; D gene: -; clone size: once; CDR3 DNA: TGTGCCAGCAGCTTTGTTCAGTGGAATGAACCCTACAATGAGCAGTTCTTC; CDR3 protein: CASSFVQWNEPYNEQFF
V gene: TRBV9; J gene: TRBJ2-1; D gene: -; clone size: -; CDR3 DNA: TGTGCCAGCAGCTTAATTGGGGGGAGCTCCTACAATGAGCAGTTCTTC; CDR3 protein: CASSLIGGSSYNEQFF
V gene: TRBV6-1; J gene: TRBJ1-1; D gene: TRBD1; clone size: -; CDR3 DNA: TGTGCCAGCAGTTCGGACAGGGGGAACACTGAAGCTTTCTTT; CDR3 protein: CASSSDRGNTEAFF
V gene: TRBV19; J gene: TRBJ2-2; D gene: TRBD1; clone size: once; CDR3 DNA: TGTGCCAGTAGTATAGGGGACAGGGGGCGGAGGGAGCTGTTTTTT; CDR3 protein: CASSIGDRGRRELFF
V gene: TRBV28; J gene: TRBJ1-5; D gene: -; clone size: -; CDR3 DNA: TGTGCCAGCAGTTTAGTAGGCAATCAGCCCCAGCATTTT; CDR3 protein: CASSLVGNQPQHF
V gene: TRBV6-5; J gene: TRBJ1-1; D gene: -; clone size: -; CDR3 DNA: TGTGCCAGCAGTCGCGGGGACCCTGGGGTAGCTGAAGCTTTCTTT; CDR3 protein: CASSRGDPGVAEAFF
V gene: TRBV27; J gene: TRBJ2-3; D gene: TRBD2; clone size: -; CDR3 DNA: TGTGCCAGCTCCCGGACTAGCGGAAACACAGATACGCAGTATTTT; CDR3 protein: CASSRTSGNTDTQYF
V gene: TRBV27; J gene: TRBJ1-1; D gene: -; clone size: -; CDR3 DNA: TGTGCCAGCATAGACAGTTTTGGTGAAGCTTTCTTT; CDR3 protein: CASIDSFGEAFF
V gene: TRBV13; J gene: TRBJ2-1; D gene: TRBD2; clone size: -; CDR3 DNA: TGTGCCAGCAGACTCACTTTCACGGCCGATATAGCGGGGGGGCTCGATGAGCAGTTCTTC; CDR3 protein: CASRLTFTADIAGGLDEQFF
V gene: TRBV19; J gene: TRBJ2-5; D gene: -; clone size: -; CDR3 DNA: TGTGCCAGTAGTATAGTTAGCGGAGAGACCCAGTACTTC; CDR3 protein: CASSIVSGETQYF
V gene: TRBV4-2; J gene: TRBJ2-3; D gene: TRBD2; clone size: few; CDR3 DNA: TGTGCCAGCAGCCAAGATTGGGGACTAGCGTCAGATACGCAGTATTTT; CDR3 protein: CASSQDWGLASDTQYF
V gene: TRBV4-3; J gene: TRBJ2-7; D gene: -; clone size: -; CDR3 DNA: TGCGCCAGCAGCCAAGATCTGGGCTCCTACGAGCAGTACTTC; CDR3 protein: CASSQDLGSYEQYF
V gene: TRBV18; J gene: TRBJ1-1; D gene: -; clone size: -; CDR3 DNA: TGTGCCAGCTCACCACGTAACGGGAACACTGAAGCTTTCTTT; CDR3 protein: CASSPRNGNTEAFF
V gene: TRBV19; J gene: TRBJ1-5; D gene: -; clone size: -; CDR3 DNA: TGTGCCAGTACAGAGGGGACTTTTCGGCCCCAGCATTTT; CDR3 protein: CASTEGTFRPQHF
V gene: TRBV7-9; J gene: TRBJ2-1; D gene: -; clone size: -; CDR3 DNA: TGTGCCAGCAGCTTAGCGGTGGCTAGCAACAATGAGCAGTTCTTC; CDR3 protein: CASSLAVASNNEQFF